One T cell receptor beta chain is described in this entry. The antigen this receptor binds is unknown. Nothing much larger sits one base from this clone, and base qualities are not available. The data were produced on an Illumina HiSeq 1500. TCRdb ran its own pipeline on the public reads, namely fastp trimming at Q25 and MiXCR clone calling, and kept in-frame beta chains. Each entry merges the rows of one CDR3 protein and shows their most common DNA and genes. For this sample the table gives 200,000 to 300,000 distinct CDR3 sequences, of which roughly 10% were detected only once. More than 13% of the sample is held by the ten biggest clonotypes. The record originates from a study of T cell repertoires in cytomegalovirus infection (dated by TCRdb to between 2018 and 2021). Regarding the complete study: Because public TCR beta signatures pointed to carriage of CMV infection together with the matching HLA type, the HLA type of each donor mattered for the analysis. The research as a whole found: The ex vivo response was dominated by HLA-C-restricted CMV-specific TCR beta clonotypes, which also provided the single most frequent clonotype in two of eight donors. Carriers of CMV infection plus the relevant HLA type were discriminated by the cumulative frequency of public TCR beta family members in the study cohort and in an independent approximately 360-donor cohort.

Germline trimming: 0 bases from V, 1 base from J; junction bases outside gene matches: 9. CDR1 and CDR2 are read off the germline V gene (reference sequence) as SGHKS and YYEKEE. The CDR3 runs 18 residues from the cysteine to the phenylalanine. Here the CDR3 DNA is all that survives: 54 bases in frame from base 1. Sequences were obtained from PBMCs. In this chain, TRBV5-5 is recombined with TRBJ2-2, with TRBD1 identical over 7 junction bases. The TCR sequence derives from a human donor in good health (CMV status not recorded). Some clones in this sample may be carry-over from other donors' samples. CDR3 loop: CASSLGWTGALNTGELFF. The sequence in DNA is TGTGCCAGCAGCTTGGGGTGGACAGGCGCACTGAACACCGGGGAGCTGTTTTTT.